This T cell receptor (beta chain) was recorded in a study of response to subunit inactivated influenza vaccine. A single record per CDR3 protein comes from TCRdb applying MiXCR to the RT-PCR reads. The sample records a few hundred thousand distinct CDR3 sequences, roughly 15% being singletons. Study observations and caveats: After each seasonal influenza vaccination, few new T cells are recruited, the authors suggested.

About this clonotype itself: Antigen unknown.

The CDR3 totals 15 residues. CDR1 and CDR2 (germline): DFQATT, SNEGSKA (reference sequence). Germline trimming cut 2 bases from V and 10 bases from J; bases unmatched to any gene: 10. This sequence originates from a man aged 50-60 years who received an inactivated influenza vaccine. The chain has TRBV20-1 and TRBJ2-1, with TRBD2 matching 11 bases. The sequencing here drew on PBMCs from blood, taken 12 days after vaccination. CDR3: CSARSGTSGGGEQFF. The CDR3 DNA reads TGCAGTGCTAGATCCGGGACTAGCGGAGGGGGGGAGCAGTTCTTC.